The clone carrying this T cell receptor (beta chain) has more than one count but fewer than ten. Its antigen is as yet unknown. Sample-barcoded 5' priming and a J-beta primer mix drove a second PCR of about 6 to 11 cycles. Carrying 12 random nucleotides, a template-switch adaptor labeled each individual cDNA molecule. Each CDR3 protein gets one entry after TCRdb re-called the 5' RACE reads with MiXCR. The sample has around 790,000 distinct CDR3 sequences, around 43% seen once. The sample comes from a study of blood T cells in healthy people across ages. Study-wide points: It was the long-lived donors that had more naive CD4+ cells and higher diversity than aged donors. Getting older went along with TCR beta diversity per million T cells dropping roughly linearly.

Every donor provided around 9.5 milliliters of peripheral blood. V lost 3 bases, J lost 4 bases, and 9 bases stayed unmatched. Germline V gene lookup returns CDR1 SGHNT and CDR2 YYREEE (reference sequence). The CDR3 extends over 15 amino acids. Sequenced sample: blood. The chain has TRBV5-4 and TRBJ2-7; 8 bases align to TRBD1. This clonotype was sampled from a man in his fifties or sixties in good health. DNA of the CDR3: TGTGCCAGCAGCTGGGCGGCAGGGGGCGTGTACGAGCAGTACTTC. It codes for CASSWAAGGVYEQYF.